This TCR beta chain was observed in a study of blood T cell repertoires in COVID-19. About the research overall: Sample material is recorded as cDNA or gDNA derived from T cells, B-cell-depleted T cells, or PBMCs.

Seattle patients were enrolled while actively infected and followed longitudinally. The repertoire was sequenced with immunoSEQ multiplex PCR; TCRdb's copy has only in-frame clones and lacks some. Of about 210,000 clones detected, 84% appear once; the ten largest clones hold about 7.8%. The TCR comes from a woman older than 75 with COVID-19, enrolled during active disease. Sequenced material: peripheral blood.

CDR3 nucleotide sequence: TGTGCCAGTAGTGAGGGAGATCAGCCCCAGCATTTT. Translating gives CASSEGDQPQHF. J is TRBJ1-5 and V is TRBV19; D not resolved. The CDR3 runs 12 residues. The V and J ends lost 5 bases and 5 bases respectively, with 7 bases between them. Germline V gene sequence: CDR1 LNHDA, CDR2 SQIVND (reference sequence).